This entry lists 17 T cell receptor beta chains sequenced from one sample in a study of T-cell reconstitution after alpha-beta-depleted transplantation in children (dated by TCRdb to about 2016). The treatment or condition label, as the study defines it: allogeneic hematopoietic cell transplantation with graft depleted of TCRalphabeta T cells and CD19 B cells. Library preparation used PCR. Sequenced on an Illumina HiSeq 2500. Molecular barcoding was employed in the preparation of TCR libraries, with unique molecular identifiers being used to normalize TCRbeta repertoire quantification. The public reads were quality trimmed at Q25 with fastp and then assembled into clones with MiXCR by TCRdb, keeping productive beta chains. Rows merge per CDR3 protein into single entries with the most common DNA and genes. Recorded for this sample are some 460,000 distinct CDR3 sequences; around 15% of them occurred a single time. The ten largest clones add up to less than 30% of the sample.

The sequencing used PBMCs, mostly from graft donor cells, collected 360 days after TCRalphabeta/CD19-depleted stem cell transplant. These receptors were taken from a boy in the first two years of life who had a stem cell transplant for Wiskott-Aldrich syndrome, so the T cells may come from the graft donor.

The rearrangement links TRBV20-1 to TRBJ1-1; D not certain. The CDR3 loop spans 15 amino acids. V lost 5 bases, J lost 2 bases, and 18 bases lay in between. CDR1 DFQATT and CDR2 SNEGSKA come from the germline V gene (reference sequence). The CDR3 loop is CSASDSRFSNTEAFF. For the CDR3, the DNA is TGCAGTGCTTCTGACTCAAGGTTTTCAAACACTGAAGCTTTCTTT.

The CDR3 reads CASSLFGTGGLQPQHF. As DNA, the CDR3 is TGTGCCAGCAGCTTATTCGGGACAGGGGGCTTGCAGCCCCAGCATTTT. This chain joins TRBV7-8 and TRBJ1-5; 12 bases are shared with TRBD1. This CDR3 is 16 amino acids long. CDR1 is SGHVS, CDR2 FQNEAQ, per germline. Trimming at V came to 2 bases and at J to 7 bases, leaving 6 bases not matched to a gene. The full variable domain, its missing parts supplied by reference TRBV7-8 and TRBJ1-5, is GAGVSQSPRYKVAKRGQDVALRCDPISGHVSLFWYQQALGQGPEFLTYFQNEAQLDKSGLPSDRFFAERPEGSVSTLKIQRTQQEDSAVYLCASSLFGTGGLQPQHFGDGTRLSIL.

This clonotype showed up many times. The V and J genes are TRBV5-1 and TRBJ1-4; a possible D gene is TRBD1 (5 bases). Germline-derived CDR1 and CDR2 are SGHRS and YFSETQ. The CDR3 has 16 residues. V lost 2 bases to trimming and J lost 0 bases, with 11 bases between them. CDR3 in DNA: TGCGCCAGCAGCTTAAGGGGTGGGACAACTAATGAAAAACTGTTTTTT. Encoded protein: CASSLRGGTTNEKLFF.

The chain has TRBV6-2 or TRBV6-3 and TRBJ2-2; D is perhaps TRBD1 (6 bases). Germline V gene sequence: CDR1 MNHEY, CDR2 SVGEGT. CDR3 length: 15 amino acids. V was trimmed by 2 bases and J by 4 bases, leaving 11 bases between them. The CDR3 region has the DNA TGTGCCAGCAGTTACGATGGGACACGCACCGGGGAGCTGTTTTTT. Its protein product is CASSYDGTRTGELFF.

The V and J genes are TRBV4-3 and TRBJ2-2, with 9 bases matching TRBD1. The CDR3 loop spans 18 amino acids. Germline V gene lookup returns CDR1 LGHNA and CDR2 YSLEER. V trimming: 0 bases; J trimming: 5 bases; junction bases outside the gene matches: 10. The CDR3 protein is CASSQDRVTGGATGELFF. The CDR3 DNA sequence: TGCGCCAGCAGCCAAGATCGGGTGACAGGGGGAGCTACCGGGGAGCTGTTTTTT.

Here the CDR3 DNA reads TGTGCCAGCACCGGTAGGGGGGTCACTGAAGCTTTCTTT. This translates into CASTGRGVTEAFF. The chain carries TRBV6-6 and TRBJ1-1; D perhaps matches TRBD1 (6 bases). From germline, CDR1 is MNHNY and CDR2 SVGAGI (reference sequence). The CDR3 consists of 13 residues. Trimming took off 7 bases at V and 4 bases at J, with 13 bases between the two ends.

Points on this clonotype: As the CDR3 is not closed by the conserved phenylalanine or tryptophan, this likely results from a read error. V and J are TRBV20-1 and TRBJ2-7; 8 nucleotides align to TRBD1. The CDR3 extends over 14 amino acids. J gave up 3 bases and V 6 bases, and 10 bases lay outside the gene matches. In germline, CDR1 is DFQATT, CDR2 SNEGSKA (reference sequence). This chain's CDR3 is CSAADRARYYEQYL. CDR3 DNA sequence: TGCAGTGCCGCGGACAGGGCCAGGTACTACGAGCAGTACCTC.

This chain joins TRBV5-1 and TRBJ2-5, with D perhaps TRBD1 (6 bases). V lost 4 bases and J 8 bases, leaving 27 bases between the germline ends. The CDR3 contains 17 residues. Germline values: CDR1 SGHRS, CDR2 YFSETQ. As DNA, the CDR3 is TGCGCCAGCAGCCCGTATGGGGGCAGTCTTCCCAAGAGAACCCAGTACTTC. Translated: CASSPYGGSLPKRTQYF.

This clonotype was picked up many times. The CDR3 region has the DNA TGTGCCAGCAGCTTATGGTGGGGCAGGGGGCTGAAGCCCTACGAGCAGTACTTC. Translated, it gives CASSLWWGRGLKPYEQYF. The rearrangement links TRBV11-1 to TRBJ2-7; 8 bases map to TRBD1. Germline V lookup: CDR1 SGHAT, CDR2 FQDESV (reference sequence). This CDR3 spans 18 amino acids. V was clipped by 2 bases and J by 2 bases; unmatched bases: 14.

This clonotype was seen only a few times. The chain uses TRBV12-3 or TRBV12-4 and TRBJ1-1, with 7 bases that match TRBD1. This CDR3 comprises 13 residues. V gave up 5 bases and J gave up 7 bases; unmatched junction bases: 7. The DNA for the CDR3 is TGTGCCAGCAGTCCCCAGGGACAGCTTGAAGCTTTCTTT. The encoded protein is CASSPQGQLEAFF.

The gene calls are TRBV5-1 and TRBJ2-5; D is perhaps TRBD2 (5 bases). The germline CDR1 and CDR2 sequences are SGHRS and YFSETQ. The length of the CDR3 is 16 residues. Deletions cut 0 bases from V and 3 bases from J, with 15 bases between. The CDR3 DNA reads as TGCGCCAGCAGCTTGGGAGGTAGCGCGGTGGAAGAGACCCAGTACTTC. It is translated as CASSLGGSAVEETQYF.

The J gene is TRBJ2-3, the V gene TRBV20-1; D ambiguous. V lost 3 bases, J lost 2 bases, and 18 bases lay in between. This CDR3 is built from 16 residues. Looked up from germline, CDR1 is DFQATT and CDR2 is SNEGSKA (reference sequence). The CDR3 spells CSASIVRDRPTDTQYF. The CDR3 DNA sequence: TGCAGTGCTAGTATAGTCCGAGACCGTCCCACAGATACGCAGTATTTT.

CDR3 region: CSAERGLAVPDTQYF. The CDR3 DNA reads as TGCAGTGCGGAGAGGGGACTAGCGGTACCAGATACGCAGTATTTT. The genes are TRBV20-1 and TRBJ2-3; 11 bases line up with TRBD2. There are 15 residues in the CDR3. Unmatched junction bases numbered 9, after V lost 6 bases and J lost 4 bases. CDR1 and CDR2 from the germline V gene are DFQATT and SNEGSKA (reference sequence).

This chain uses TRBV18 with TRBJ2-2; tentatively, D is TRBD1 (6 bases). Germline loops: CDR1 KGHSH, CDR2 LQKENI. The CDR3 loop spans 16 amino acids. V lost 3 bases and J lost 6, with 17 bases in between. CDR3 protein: CASSPILTGVAGELFF. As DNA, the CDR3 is TGTGCCAGCTCACCGATCCTGACAGGTGTGGCCGGGGAGCTGTTTTTT.

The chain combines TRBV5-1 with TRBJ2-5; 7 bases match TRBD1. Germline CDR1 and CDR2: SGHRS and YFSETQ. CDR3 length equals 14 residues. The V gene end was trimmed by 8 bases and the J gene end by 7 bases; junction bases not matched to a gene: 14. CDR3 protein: CASDPQGIAGTQYF. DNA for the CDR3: TGCGCCAGTGACCCACAGGGGATTGCAGGGACCCAGTACTTC.

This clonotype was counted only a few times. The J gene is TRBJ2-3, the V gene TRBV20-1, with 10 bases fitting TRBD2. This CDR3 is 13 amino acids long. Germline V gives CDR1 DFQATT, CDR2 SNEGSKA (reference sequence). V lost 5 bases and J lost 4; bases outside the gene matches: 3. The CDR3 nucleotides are TGCAGTGCTCTGGGACTAGCGTCAGATACGCAGTATTTT. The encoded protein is CSALGLASDTQYF.

This CDR3 reads CASRQGASAKNIQYF. CDR3 bases: TGTGCCAGCAGACAGGGGGCTTCGGCCAAAAACATTCAGTACTTC. This chain uses TRBV2 with TRBJ2-4; 9 bases are a match to TRBD1. The CDR3 runs to 15 residues. V gave up 6 bases and J gave up 1 base; unmatched junction bases: 4. CDR1 is SNHLY and CDR2 is FYNNEI in the germline V gene.